Listed here are 18 T cell receptor beta chains from one sample, sequenced in a study of T-cell reconstitution after alpha-beta-depleted transplantation in children (dated by TCRdb to 2015 to 2016). Library creation used PCR. Reads for this sample came from an Illumina HiSeq 2500. Molecular barcoding was employed in the preparation of TCR libraries, with unique molecular identifiers being used to normalize TCRbeta repertoire quantification. TCRdb passed the public sequencing reads through fastp at Q25 and MiXCR, retaining productive beta sequences. CDR3 protein sequences are deduplicated, and each keeps its most common genes and DNA. This sample holds roughly 790,000 distinct CDR3 sequences; approximately 15% were observed only once. Under 6% of the sample is in the top ten clones. The treatment or condition label for this specimen denotes: allogeneic hematopoietic cell transplantation with graft depleted of TCRalphabeta T cells and CD19 B cells.

The source was PBMCs, mostly from graft donor cells, collected 360 days after TCRalphabeta/CD19-depleted stem cell transplant. The receptors stem from a male patient aged 5 to 17 who had a stem cell transplant for acute lymphoblastic leukemia, so the T cells may come from the graft donor.

The rearrangement joins TRBV7-9 to TRBJ2-5; the D gene is possibly TRBD2 (5 bases). This CDR3 is built from 15 residues. V was clipped by 1 base and J by 5 bases, with 14 bases between them. Germline values: CDR1 SEHNR, CDR2 FQNEAQ (reference sequence). The CDR3 sequence: CASSLEAGSLETQYF. The CDR3 DNA reads as TGTGCCAGCAGCTTAGAGGCGGGTTCATTGGAGACCCAGTACTTC. Full variable domain (outside the CDR3, taken from reference TRBV7-9 and TRBJ2-5): DTGVSQNPRHKITKRGQNVTFRCDPISEHNRLYWYRQTLGQGPEFLTYFQNEAQLEKSRLLSDRFSAERPKGSFSTLEIQRTEQGDSAMYLCASSLEAGSLETQYFGPGTRLLVL.

This clonotype came up many times. This sequence joins TRBV12-3 or TRBV12-4 and TRBJ2-7; D is undetermined. CDR3 length: 13 residues. V shed 1 base and J shed 7 bases, with 11 bases lying between them. The CDR3 nucleotides are TGTGCCAGCAGTTTAGGCACTAAAGGGGAGCAGTACTTC. Protein product: CASSLGTKGEQYF.

This sequence joins TRBV3-1 and TRBJ2-4; D is possibly TRBD1 (5 bases). V lost 1 base, J lost 6 bases, and 25 bases lay in between. From germline, CDR1 is LGHDT and CDR2 YNNKEL (reference sequence). This CDR3 region has 19 residues. The CDR3 nucleotides are TGTGCCAGCAGCCAAGTTTTGGGGCCGCGGATAGGGTGGAGAAACATTCAGTACTTC. Translating it yields CASSQVLGPRIGWRNIQYF.

This clonotype has more than one count but fewer than ten. This chain connects TRBV7-9 to TRBJ2-1, with 12 bases that match TRBD2. Germline V CDR1 and CDR2: SEHNR, FQNEAQ (reference sequence). The ends lost 5 bases at V and 3 bases at J; junction bases unmatched: 5. This CDR3 is 16 amino acids long. The CDR3 is CASSPWTSGVYNEQFF. CDR3 in DNA: TGTGCCAGCAGCCCCTGGACTAGCGGGGTCTACAATGAGCAGTTCTTC.

In this sample, this clonotype turned up a few times. CDR3 nucleotides: TGTGCCACCAGCAAGGGGACAAGATACGAGCAGTACTTC. As protein: CATSKGTRYEQYF. The genes are TRBV15 and TRBJ2-7, with a weak D call TRBD1 (6 bases). The CDR3 runs 13 residues. Per germline, CDR1 LNHNV and CDR2 YYDKDF (reference sequence). V lost 4 bases to trimming and J lost 4 bases, with 11 bases between them.

This clonotype showed up just a few times. This chain uses TRBV21-1 with TRBJ2-7; TRBD1 is the table's D call and was not checked against the DNA. TRBV21-1 is annotated as a pseudogene. There are 16 residues in the CDR3. This CDR3 reads CASSKALRGPPYEQYF. The CDR3 DNA sequence: TGTGCCAGCAGCAAAGCGCTCAGGGGCCCCCCCTACGAGCAGTACTTC.

This clonotype has a handful of counts. CDR3 nucleotides: TGTGCCATCAGTGAGTCTGGACACTACAATGAGCAGTTCTTC. Translation: CAISESGHYNEQFF. This rearrangement joins TRBV10-3 to TRBJ2-1; D is possibly TRBD1 (5 bases). The CDR3 length is 14 residues. With 0 bases removed from V and 3 bases from J, the gap between germline ends came to 6 bases. Per the germline V gene, CDR1 is ENHRY and CDR2 is SYGVKD.

The chain employs TRBV5-1 and TRBJ2-7; 9 bases are shared with TRBD1. V dropped 0 bases and J dropped 4; count of bases not matched to a gene: 14. The CDR3 consists of 18 residues. The germline gives CDR1 SGHRS, CDR2 YFSETQ. The CDR3 bases are TGCGCCAGCAGCTTGGATGCGACAGGGGGTATCCAATCTTACGAGCAGTACTTC. This gives the protein CASSLDATGGIQSYEQYF.

This clonotype showed up just a few times. V and J are TRBV9 and TRBJ2-7; 12 bases are shared with TRBD2. The CDR3 has 16 amino acids. Per germline, CDR1 SGDLS and CDR2 YYNGEE. The V and J ends lost 3 bases and 1 base, in that order; junction bases with no gene match: 5. CDR3 coding DNA: TGTGCCAGCAGCGATGGGACTAGCGGGCCTTCCTACGAGCAGTACTTC. It translates to CASSDGTSGPSYEQYF.

V and J are TRBV4-1 and TRBJ2-3, with a weak D call TRBD1 (7 bases). This CDR3 has 14 amino acids. The germline CDR1 and CDR2 sequences are MGHRA and YSYEKL. Trimming cost V 1 base and J 8 bases, with 13 bases left between them. The CDR3 DNA reads as TGCGCCAGCAGCCAAGGGCGGGACAGTGGTACGCAGTATTTT. It yields the protein CASSQGRDSGTQYF.

This clonotype has more than one count but fewer than ten. V usage is TRBV27 and J usage is TRBJ2-3; no firm D call. V dropped 5 bases and J dropped 0 bases, with 9 bases sitting between them. CDR1 MNHEY and CDR2 SMNVEV come from the germline V gene (reference sequence). The CDR3 length is 14 residues. CDR3 nucleotides: TGTGCCAGCAGTCTAAGACACAGCACAGATACGCAGTATTTT. Translated, it gives CASSLRHSTDTQYF.

The chain has TRBV11-2 and TRBJ2-2; 9 bases fit TRBD1. Germline V CDR1 and CDR2: SGHAT, FQNNGV. There are 15 residues in the CDR3. With 5 bases clipped from V and 4 bases from J, the junction kept 5 bases outside the gene matches. CDR3 protein: CASSRGQGFTGELFF. CDR3 DNA sequence: TGTGCCAGCAGCCGGGGACAGGGATTCACCGGGGAGCTGTTTTTT. Full variable domain (outside the CDR3, taken from reference TRBV11-2 and TRBJ2-2): EAGVAQSPRYKIIEKRQSVAFWCNPISGHATLYWYQQILGQGPKLLIQFQNNGVVDDSQLPKDRFSAERLKGVDSTLKIQPAKLEDSAVYLCASSRGQGFTGELFFGEGSRLTVL.

The chain combines TRBV6-2 or TRBV6-3 with TRBJ1-6; D is unclear. V lost 7 bases to trimming and J lost 7 bases, with 14 bases between them. This CDR3 contains 14 residues. Germline loops: CDR1 MNHEY, CDR2 SVGEGT. CDR3 in amino acids: CASTRRGLNSPLHF. The CDR3 coding sequence is TGTGCCAGCACGAGGCGTGGTTTGAATTCACCCCTCCACTTT.

J is TRBJ1-1 and V is TRBV5-1; no definite D call. Germline values: CDR1 SGHRS, CDR2 YFSETQ. V lost 0 bases, J lost 8 bases, and 8 bases lay in between. This CDR3 contains 12 residues. DNA of the CDR3: TGCGCCAGCAGCTTGGCCCCGTACGAAGCTTTCTTT. This gives the protein CASSLAPYEAFF.

This clonotype was seen just once. The chain is built from TRBV15 and TRBJ2-1; 9 nucleotides line up with TRBD1. The V gene's germline CDR1 is LNHNV and CDR2 YYDKDF (reference sequence). This CDR3 has 15 residues. The trim removed 8 bases at V and 7 bases at J, leaving 12 bases unmatched. The CDR3 DNA reads TGTGCCACCTCCCCCTTACTGACAGGGGGGAATGAGCAGTTCTTC. It codes for CATSPLLTGGNEQFF.

This clonotype showed up many times. The V and J genes are TRBV30 and TRBJ1-1; a possible D gene is TRBD1 (5 bases). Per germline, CDR1 GTSNPN and CDR2 SVGIG (reference sequence). V lost 0 bases and J 11 bases, leaving 16 bases between the germline ends. CDR3 size: 13 residues. CDR3 nucleotides: TGTGCCTGGAGTGTAGCGAGAGGTGGGGGGGCTTTCTTT. It codes for CAWSVARGGGAFF.

The V call is TRBV10-3, the J call TRBJ1-4; no clear D gene. CDR1 is ENHRY, CDR2 SYGVKD, per germline. This CDR3 has 15 amino acids. The V gene lost 4 bases and the J gene lost 3 bases, with 12 bases spanning the gap. The CDR3, as DNA: TGTGCCATCAGTGCCTCGAATCGGGCTAATGAAAAACTGTTTTTT. Amino acid sequence: CAISASNRANEKLFF.

This clonotype was seen a few times. The chain has TRBV7-8 and TRBJ2-1; perhaps TRBD1 as D (6 bases). CDR1 is SGHVS, CDR2 FQNEAQ, per germline. V lost 8 bases to trimming and J lost 2 bases, with 10 bases between them. This CDR3 comprises 13 residues. CDR3 protein: CASGQGTYNEQFF. CDR3 bases: TGTGCCAGCGGTCAGGGGACCTACAATGAGCAGTTCTTC.